This TCR beta chain is drawn from a study of naive and memory T cell subsets. Whole-study results and caveats: A few larger clonotypes appeared in naive repertoires, especially CD8, possibly memory cells re-expressing CD45RA.

Notes on this clonotype: Its target is not known.

Both TRBC1 and TRBC2 were covered by a beta constant-region primer of two equimolar oligonucleotides. The ligated cDNA underwent four PCR rounds using SP2 and nested alpha and beta constant-region primers. The cDNA 3' end received a ligated single-stranded oligonucleotide carrying the SP2 primer and a 12-nucleotide UMI. TCRdb ran MiXCR on the UMI-ligation and nested PCR reads and lists one entry per CDR3 protein. The table records about 160,000 distinct CDR3 sequences, 22% of them present only once. CMV status came from CD4+ T cell IFNgamma after overnight CMV lysate stimulation of fresh PBMCs. V gave up 9 bases and J gave up 2 bases; unmatched junction bases: 13. The CDR3 is made up of 16 amino acids. The V gene's germline CDR1 is KGHDR and CDR2 SFDVKD.

The chain carries TRBV24-1 and TRBJ2-3, with 7 bases matching TRBD1. Sequenced material: naive CD4+ T cells from blood. The receptor was derived from a human donor in good health. The CDR3 DNA follows: TGTGCCACCGGGGAAACCGGGACAGTACACACAGATACGCAGTATTTT. It yields the protein CATGETGTVHTDTQYF.